These T cell receptor beta chains were read from a single sample in a study of blood T cell repertoires in COVID-19. This table comes from immunoSEQ multiplex PCR, and its TCRdb copy is limited to in-frame clones, with some not included. The table lists 210,000 or so clones, about four fifths of them singletons. Sequencing input: peripheral blood. The source is a woman of 80 years or more with COVID-19, enrolled during active disease. Each CDR3 is given with its conserved first and last residue. A D gene is named only where the DNA matches it firmly. Clone size is stated in some rows and not others, as once, few, many or a class when expanded.

J gene	V gene	clone size	D gene	CDR3 protein	CDR3 DNA
TRBJ2-7	TRBV4-1	-	-	CASSPDRTYLSPYEQYF	TGCGCCAGCAGCCCTGACAGGACATACTTAAGCCCTTACGAGCAGTACTTC
TRBJ1-1	TRBV28	few	-	CASIPAGKTEAFF	TGTGCCAGCATCCCGGCGGGAAAGACAGAAGCTTTCTTT
TRBJ2-1	TRBV5-4	-	TRBD2	CASSTEGLAGVGEQFF	TGTGCCAGCAGCACCGAGGGACTAGCGGGAGTAGGTGAGCAGTTCTTC
TRBJ1-4	TRBV18	-	TRBD1	CASSPNRGPNEKLFF	TGTGCCAGCTCCCCAAACAGGGGCCCCAATGAAAAACTGTTTTTT
TRBJ2-1	TRBV6-5	once	-	CASRGPSGFGEQFF	TGTGCCAGCAGGGGACCGAGCGGGTTCGGTGAGCAGTTCTTC
TRBJ2-3	TRBV11-2	-	-	CASSPYRDPDTQYF	TGTGCCAGCAGCCCCTACAGGGACCCAGATACGCAGTATTTT
TRBJ1-2	TRBV5-1	-	TRBD1	CASSFEGGSNYGYTF	TGCGCCAGCAGCTTCGAAGGGGGCTCAAACTATGGCTACACCTTC
TRBJ1-2	TRBV5-6	-	-	CASNSRRIIYGYTF	TGTGCCAGCAACTCAAGGCGGATTATCTATGGCTACACCTTC
TRBJ1-5	TRBV7-8	-	-	CASSRGQGANQPQHF	TGTGCCAGCAGTCGCGGACAAGGAGCGAATCAGCCCCAGCATTTT
TRBJ1-6	TRBV19	-	-	CASKGLDNSPLHF	TGTGCCAGTAAAGGCCTAGATAATTCACCCCTCCACTTT
TRBJ1-6	TRBV20-1	-	-	CSASSGQRINSPLHF	TGCAGTGCTAGTAGCGGTCAAAGAATTAATTCACCCCTCCACTTT
TRBJ2-3	TRBV5-1	-	-	CASSLGGGAGTDTQYF	TGCGCCAGCAGCTTGGGTGGCGGCGCGGGTACAGATACGCAGTATTTT
TRBJ2-5	TRBV6-6	-	-	CASSHSPPEQKETQYF	TGTGCCAGCAGTCACTCCCCACCTGAACAGAAAGAGACCCAGTACTTC
TRBJ2-7	TRBV12-3/TRBV12-4	-	-	CATKGGAGYEQYF	TGTGCCACCAAGGGGGGGGCGGGATACGAGCAGTACTTC
TRBJ1-5	TRBV19	-	-	CASRALPGVGGQPQHF	TGTGCCAGTAGGGCCCTCCCAGGGGTCGGAGGTCAGCCCCAGCATTTT
TRBJ2-7	TRBV7-9	few	TRBD2	CASTKSGSGGEQYF	TGTGCCAGCACTAAGAGCGGGAGTGGTGGCGAGCAGTACTTC
TRBJ1-3	TRBV9	-	-	CASSVGGTNSGNTIYF	TGTGCCAGCAGCGTAGGGGGCACTAACTCTGGAAACACCATATATTTT